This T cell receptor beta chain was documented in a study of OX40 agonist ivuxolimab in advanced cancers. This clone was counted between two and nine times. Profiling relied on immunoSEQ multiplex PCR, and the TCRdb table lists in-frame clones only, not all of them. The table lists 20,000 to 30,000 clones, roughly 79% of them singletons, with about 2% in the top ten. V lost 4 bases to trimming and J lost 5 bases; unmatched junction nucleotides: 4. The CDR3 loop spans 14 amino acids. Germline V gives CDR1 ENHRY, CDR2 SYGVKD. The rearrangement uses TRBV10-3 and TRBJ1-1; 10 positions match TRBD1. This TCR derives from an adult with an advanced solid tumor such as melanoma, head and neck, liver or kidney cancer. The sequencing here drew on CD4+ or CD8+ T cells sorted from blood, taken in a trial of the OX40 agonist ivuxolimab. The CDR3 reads CAISVGQGETEAFF. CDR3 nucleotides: TGTGCCATCAGTGTAGGACAGGGGGAAACTGAAGCTTTCTTT.